Following are 27 T cell receptor beta chains from one sample sequenced in a study of blood T cell repertoires in COVID-19. Generated by immunoSEQ multiplex PCR, the TCRdb table keeps only in-frame clones and is missing some. The profile shows roughly 250,000 clones, roughly 85% of them singletons. The sequenced sample consisted of peripheral blood. The receptor set was obtained from a man aged 40-49 years with acute or convalescent COVID-19.

J is TRBJ1-4 and V is TRBV7-9; D not resolved. This CDR3 spans 12 amino acids. From germline, CDR1 is SEHNR and CDR2 FQNEAQ (reference sequence). Deletions cut 1 base from V and 8 bases from J, with 5 bases between. CDR3 in amino acids: CASSLVAEKLFF. CDR3 sequence (DNA): TGTGCCAGCAGCTTAGTGGCAGAAAAACTGTTTTTT. Using reference TRBV7-9 and TRBJ1-4 for the parts outside the CDR3, the full variable domain is DTGVSQNPRHKITKRGQNVTFRCDPISEHNRLYWYRQTLGQGPEFLTYFQNEAQLEKSRLLSDRFSAERPKGSFSTLEIQRTEQGDSAMYLCASSLVAEKLFFGSGTQLSVL.

The chain combines TRBV5-1 with TRBJ2-6; 12 nucleotides align to TRBD2. The CDR3 runs to 18 residues. In germline, CDR1 is SGHRS, CDR2 YFSETQ. The junction had 5 bases not matched to a gene; V was cut back by 4 bases and J by 0 bases. This CDR3 reads CASSLTSGGFSGANVLTF. The CDR3 region has the DNA TGCGCCAGCAGCCTGACTAGCGGGGGTTTCTCTGGGGCCAACGTCCTGACTTTC.

The chain is built from TRBV21-1 and TRBJ1-2. TRBV21-1 is termed a pseudogene. The CDR3 length is 15 residues. CDR3 DNA sequence: TGTGCCAGCAGCAAAGTAGTGGTTGAGAAAGAAGGCTACACCTTC. Protein product: CASSKVVVEKEGYTF.

This clone came up once. This chain connects TRBV2 to TRBJ2-7; 11 positions agree with TRBD1. This CDR3 region has 18 residues. The junction had 12 bases not matched to a gene; V was cut back by 5 bases and J by 0 bases. Germline CDR1 and CDR2: SNHLY and FYNNEI. Here the CDR3 DNA reads TGTGCCAGCAGTACTAACGGACAGGGGGCCACATTCTCCTACGAGCAGTACTTC. This encodes CASSTNGQGATFSYEQYF.

This chain joins TRBV5-1 and TRBJ2-7; 8 bases agree with TRBD1. V lost 4 bases and J lost 3; bases outside the gene matches: 3. This CDR3 is 13 amino acids long. Germline V gives CDR1 SGHRS, CDR2 YFSETQ. In DNA, the CDR3 is TGCGCCAGCAGCCAGGACAGGGTCTACGAGCAGTACTTC. As protein: CASSQDRVYEQYF.

This chain joins TRBV21-1 and TRBJ2-7; TRBD2 reflects the table's D call only, with no check against the DNA. TRBV21-1 is flagged as a pseudogene. The CDR3 length is 18 residues. The CDR3 nucleotides are TGTGCCAGCAGCGCTTCACTAGCGGGGGGATACAACTCCTACGAGCAGTACTTC. It yields the protein CASSASLAGGYNSYEQYF.

This clone was found once. The chain recombines TRBV24-1 with TRBJ2-1; TRBD1 matches at 7 bases. The CDR3 is 16 residues long. J gave up 8 bases and V 5 bases, and 14 bases lay outside the gene matches. CDR1 and CDR2 from the germline V gene are KGHDR and SFDVKD. The CDR3 bases are TGTGCCACCAGTGCCGCACACAGGGGATCTGGAGATGAGCAGTTCTTC. The encoded protein is CATSAAHRGSGDEQFF.

V gene TRBV27 combines with J gene TRBJ1-6; unclear D gene. Trimming stripped 6 bases from V and 7 bases from J, with 16 bases between. Germline CDR1 is MNHEY and CDR2 is SMNVEV (reference sequence). The CDR3 loop spans 15 amino acids. The CDR3: CASSPVRRWNSPLHF. The CDR3 DNA reads TGTGCCAGCAGCCCCGTAAGGAGGTGGAATTCACCCCTCCACTTT.

The rearrangement links TRBV3-1 (or the pseudogene TRBV3-2) to TRBJ1-2; perhaps TRBD1 as D (5 bases). Germline CDR1 is LGHDT and CDR2 is YNNKEL (reference sequence). The CDR3 has 14 residues. V gave up 1 base and J gave up 4 bases, with 10 bases separating them. CDR3 sequence (DNA): TGTGCCAGCAGCCAAGGTCAGGGTCTCTATGGCTACACCTTC. Translation: CASSQGQGLYGYTF.

The V gene is TRBV5-6, the J gene TRBJ1-1; 8 positions match TRBD1. This CDR3 spans 14 amino acids. Germline V CDR1 and CDR2: SGHDT, YYEEEE. J was trimmed by 7 bases and V by 4 bases; bases with no gene match: 9. CDR3 coding DNA: TGTGCCAGCAGCACCGGACAGGGCTCTGGTGAAGCTTTCTTT. It codes for CASSTGQGSGEAFF.

The chain combines TRBV7-3 with TRBJ2-7; 7 nucleotides match TRBD2. Germline V gene sequence: CDR1 SGHTA, CDR2 FQGTGA. This CDR3 is built from 13 residues. With V trimmed by 2 bases and J by 6 bases, 4 bases remained unmatched. The CDR3 loop is CASSLLGGGEQYF. The DNA of the CDR3 is TGTGCCAGCAGCTTACTGGGCGGGGGCGAGCAGTACTTC.

V gene TRBV29-1 combines with J gene TRBJ1-1; 10 bases fit TRBD1. CDR3 length: 13 amino acids. Germline values: CDR1 SQVTM, CDR2 ANQGSEA. V shed 6 bases, J shed 5 bases, and the junction held 6 bases outside the gene matches. CDR3 sequence (DNA): TGCAGCGTCGAGGACAGGGGGTGGACTGAAGCTTTCTTT. This encodes CSVEDRGWTEAFF.

This chain connects TRBV11-2 to TRBJ1-3, with D unresolved. Trimming took 3 bases from V and 4 from J, leaving 4 bases between them. Germline CDR1 reads SGHAT; CDR2 reads FQNNGV. The CDR3 sequence is 12 residues long. CDR3 residues: CASSFEGNTIYF. The CDR3 bases are TGTGCCAGCAGCTTTGAGGGAAACACCATATATTTT.

CDR3 nucleotides: TGCGCCAGCAGCTCCACCGCACCCAGGACTAGCGGGGGGTACCGCTCCTACAATGAGCAGTTCTTC. It encodes CASSSTAPRTSGGYRSYNEQFF. The chain recombines TRBV4-1 with TRBJ2-1; 14 bases are a match to TRBD2. V shed 5 bases, J shed 0 bases, and the junction held 18 bases outside the gene matches. The length of the CDR3 is 22 residues. Per the germline V gene, CDR1 is MGHRA and CDR2 is YSYEKL.

The genes are TRBV9 and TRBJ1-4; the D gene is possibly TRBD1 (6 bases). The V gene lost 3 bases and the J gene lost 14 bases, with 23 bases spanning the gap. Germline V gives CDR1 SGDLS, CDR2 YYNGEE. The CDR3 length is 15 residues. The CDR3 is CASSGGPDGAQGLFF. The CDR3 DNA is TGTGCCAGCAGCGGCGGCCCCGACGGTGCTCAGGGGCTGTTTTTT.

The table lists this clone with a few counts. The chain recombines TRBV6-2 or TRBV6-3 with TRBJ1-1; D is possibly TRBD1 (6 bases). Germline values: CDR1 MNHEY, CDR2 SVGEGT. V was shortened by 2 bases and J by 1 base, with 8 bases between the two germline ends. The CDR3 length is 14 residues. In DNA, the CDR3 is TGTGCCAGCAGTTACGAGGGGGAGAACACTGAAGCTTTCTTT. This sequence encodes CASSYEGENTEAFF.

The genes are TRBV28 and TRBJ1-1; TRBD1 agrees at 11 bases. The CDR3 has 14 amino acids. CDR1 is MDHEN and CDR2 is SYDVKM in the germline V gene. Unmatched junction bases numbered 2, after V lost 6 bases and J lost 2 bases. CDR3 amino acids: CASRGQGGNTEAFF. In nucleotides, the CDR3 is TGTGCCAGCAGGGGACAGGGGGGTAACACTGAAGCTTTCTTT.

Here the CDR3 DNA reads TGTGCCAGCAGCCCAGGACAGGGGGATGAAAAACTGTTTTTT. This encodes CASSPGQGDEKLFF. The chain combines TRBV7-8 with TRBJ1-4; 10 bases agree with TRBD1. CDR3 length: 14 amino acids. V dropped 5 bases and J dropped 6; count of bases not matched to a gene: 3. CDR1 is SGHVS and CDR2 is FQNEAQ in the germline V gene.

This chain connects TRBV9 to TRBJ1-2, with D tentatively TRBD1 (6 bases). There are 15 residues in the CDR3. V was cut by 4 bases and J by 8 bases, with 21 bases left in between. Germline-derived CDR1 and CDR2 are SGDLS and YYNGEE. The CDR3 region is CASSPSGGGQEGYTF. In DNA, the CDR3 is TGTGCCAGCAGCCCCTCTGGGGGGGGGCAGGAAGGCTACACCTTC.

V usage is TRBV30 and J usage is TRBJ1-5; weak D call: TRBD1 (5 bases). CDR3 size: 16 residues. V dropped 0 bases and J dropped 0 bases, with 12 bases sitting between them. CDR1 is GTSNPN and CDR2 is SVGIG in the germline V gene (reference sequence). CDR3 bases: TGTGCCTGGAGTGTAGGGGCACCCATTAGCAATCAGCCCCAGCATTTT. Translation: CAWSVGAPISNQPQHF.

The rearrangement uses TRBV28 and TRBJ2-7; no clear D gene. This CDR3 is built from 15 residues. Germline CDR1 reads MDHEN; CDR2 reads SYDVKM. The V gene lost 2 bases and the J gene lost 1 base, with 12 bases spanning the gap. CDR3 sequence: CASSLPSLASYEQYF. As DNA, the CDR3 is TGTGCCAGCAGTTTACCTTCGTTAGCATCCTACGAGCAGTACTTC.

The genes are TRBV6-2 or TRBV6-3 and TRBJ1-1, with a possible D match to TRBD1 (6 bases). The germline gives CDR1 MNHEY, CDR2 SVGEGT. V was cut by 5 bases and J by 4 bases, with 11 bases left in between. CDR3 length equals 13 residues. Here the CDR3 DNA reads TGTGCCAGCAGTCCACAGGGAACCACTGAAGCTTTCTTT. Its protein is CASSPQGTTEAFF.

The chain links TRBV6-5 to TRBJ1-6; 9 bases are a match to TRBD1. In germline, CDR1 is MNHEY, CDR2 SVGAGI. The V gene end was trimmed by 2 bases and the J gene end by 6 bases; junction bases not matched to a gene: 5. The CDR3 sequence is 16 residues long. CDR3 in DNA: TGTGCCAGCAGTTACCTTGGACAGGGGCTTAATTCACCCCTCCACTTT. Encoded protein: CASSYLGQGLNSPLHF.

V is TRBV5-1 and J is TRBJ1-3, with D perhaps TRBD1 (6 bases). The CDR3 consists of 16 residues. CDR1 is SGHRS and CDR2 is YFSETQ in the germline V gene. V was cut by 4 bases and J by 2 bases, with 16 bases left in between. CDR3 protein: CASSQNQQGAGNTIYF. The CDR3 nucleotides read TGCGCCAGCAGCCAAAACCAACAGGGAGCTGGAAACACCATATATTTT.

The rearrangement links TRBV2 to TRBJ1-1, with 7 bases lining up with TRBD1. The CDR3 length is 15 residues. CDR1 is SNHLY, CDR2 FYNNEI, per germline. Unmatched junction bases numbered 7, after V lost 5 bases and J lost 1 base. For the CDR3, the DNA is TGTGCCAGCAGTACAGGGGCCAATGGGAACACTGAAGCTTTCTTT. Translating it yields CASSTGANGNTEAFF. Based on the CDR3 plus reference TRBV2 and TRBJ1-1, the full variable domain is EPEVTQTPSHQVTQMGQEVILRCVPISNHLYFYWYRQILGQKVEFLVSFYNNEISEKSEIFDDQFSVERPDGSNFTLKIRSTKLEDSAMYFCASSTGANGNTEAFFGQGTRLTVV.

The chain links TRBV5-4 to TRBJ2-1; TRBD1 agrees at 11 bases. The germline CDR1 and CDR2 sequences are SGHNT and YYREEE (reference sequence). The CDR3 extends over 17 amino acids. Trimming took 4 bases from V and 6 from J; bases not matched to a gene: 12. CDR3 amino acids: CASSPWNPGTGGNEQFF. CDR3 bases: TGTGCCAGCAGCCCTTGGAACCCCGGGACAGGGGGCAATGAGCAGTTCTTC. Full variable domain (remainder filled in from reference TRBV5-4 and TRBJ2-1): ETGVTQSPTHLIKTRGQQVTLRCSSQSGHNTVSWYQQALGQGPQFIFQYYREEENGRGNFPPRFSGLQFPNYSSELNVNALELDDSALYLCASSPWNPGTGGNEQFFGPGTRLTVL.

This chain connects TRBV3-1 (or the pseudogene TRBV3-2) to TRBJ2-3; possibly TRBD2 for D (6 bases). Germline CDR1 and CDR2: LGHDT and YNNKEL (reference sequence). The CDR3 totals 14 residues. Trimming took 4 bases from V and 4 from J, leaving 12 bases between them. CDR3 nucleotide sequence: TGTGCCAGCAGCCCACGGGACTCCGCAGATACGCAGTATTTT. Encoded protein: CASSPRDSADTQYF.